The clone carrying this TCR beta chain has ten or more counts. Its antigen is currently unknown. The junction differs from germline at one of its ends, possibly a read error. Original methodology: CDR3 differences across clinicopathological groups were used to build a distant-metastasis classifier for papillary thyroid cancer. With MiXCR, TCRdb reprocessed the PCR reads. The V and J calls here are based on TCRdb, not the publication. The sample yields some 41,000 clones, roughly 14% seen once. The data are from a study of metastatic and nonmetastatic thyroid tumors. Broader study findings: Patients with malignant thyroid tumors reportedly had significantly higher TCR beta diversity than those with benign nodules, in blood and tumor.

The entire patient cohort was treatment-naive prior to thyroid surgery. The CDR3 spans 13 residues. Per the germline V gene, CDR1 is SSHAT and CDR2 is FNYEAQ (reference sequence). This clonotype was sampled from a female donor with papillary thyroid cancer or a benign thyroid nodule (not recorded which). Some clones in this sample may be carry-over from other donors' samples. V and J are TRBV7-7 and TRBJ2-5, with a tentative D call TRBD1 (6 bases). Material: blood. CDR3 loop: CASSSSRGETQYF. As DNA, the CDR3 is TGTGCTAGCAGCTCCTCCAGGGGTGAGACCCAGTACTTC. Complete variable domain (other parts from reference TRBV7-7 and TRBJ2-5): GAGVSQSPRYKVTKRGQDVTLRCDPISSHATLYWYQQALGQGPEFLTYFNYEAQPDKSGLPSDRFSAERPEGSISTLTIQRTEQRDSAMYRCASSSSRGETQYFGPGTRLLVL.